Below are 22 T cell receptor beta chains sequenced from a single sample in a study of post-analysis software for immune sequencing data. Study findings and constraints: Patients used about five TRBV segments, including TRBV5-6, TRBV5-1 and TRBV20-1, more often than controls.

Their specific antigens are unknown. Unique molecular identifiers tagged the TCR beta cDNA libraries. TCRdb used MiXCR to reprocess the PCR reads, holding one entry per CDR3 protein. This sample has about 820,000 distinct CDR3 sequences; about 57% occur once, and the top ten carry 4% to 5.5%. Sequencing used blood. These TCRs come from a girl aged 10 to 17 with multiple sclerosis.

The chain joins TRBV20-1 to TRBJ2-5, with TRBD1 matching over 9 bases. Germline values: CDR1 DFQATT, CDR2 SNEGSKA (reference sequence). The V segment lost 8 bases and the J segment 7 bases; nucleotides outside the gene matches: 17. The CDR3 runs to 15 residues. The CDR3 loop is CSLQTGGSTQGTQYF. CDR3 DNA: TGCAGTCTCCAAACAGGGGGCAGCACTCAGGGGACCCAGTACTTC.

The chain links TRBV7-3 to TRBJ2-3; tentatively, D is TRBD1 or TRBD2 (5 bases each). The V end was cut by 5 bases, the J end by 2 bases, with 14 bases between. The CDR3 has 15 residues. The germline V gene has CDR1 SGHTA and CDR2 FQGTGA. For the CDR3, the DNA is TGTGCCAGCAGCCCAGGGAGTCGATACACAGATACGCAGTATTTT. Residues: CASSPGSRYTDTQYF. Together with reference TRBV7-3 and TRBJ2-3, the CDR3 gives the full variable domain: GAGVSQTPSNKVTEKGKYVELRCDPISGHTALYWYRQSLGQGPEFLIYFQGTGAADDSGLPNDRFFAVRPEGSVSTLKIQRTERGDSAVYLCASSPGSRYTDTQYFGPGTRLTVL.

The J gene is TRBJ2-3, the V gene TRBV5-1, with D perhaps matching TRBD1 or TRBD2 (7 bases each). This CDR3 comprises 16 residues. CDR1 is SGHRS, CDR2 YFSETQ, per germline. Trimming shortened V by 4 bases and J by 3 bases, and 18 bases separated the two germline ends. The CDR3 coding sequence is TGCGCCAGCAGCCCCGGAGGGAGGGGGCCGACAGATACGCAGTATTTT. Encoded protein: CASSPGGRGPTDTQYF.

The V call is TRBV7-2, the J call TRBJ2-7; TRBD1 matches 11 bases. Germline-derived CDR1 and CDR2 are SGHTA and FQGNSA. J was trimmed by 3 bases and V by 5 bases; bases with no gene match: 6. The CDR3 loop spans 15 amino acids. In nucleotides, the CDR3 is TGTGCCAGCAGCCCCCGGGGGACAGGGGGCTACGAGCAGTACTTC. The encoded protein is CASSPRGTGGYEQYF.

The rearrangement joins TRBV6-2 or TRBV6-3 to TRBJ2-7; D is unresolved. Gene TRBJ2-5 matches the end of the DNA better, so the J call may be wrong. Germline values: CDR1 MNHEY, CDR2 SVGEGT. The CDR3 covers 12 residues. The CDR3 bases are TGTGCCAGCAGTGGGATTTCGGAGACCCAGTACTTC. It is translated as CASSGISETQYF.

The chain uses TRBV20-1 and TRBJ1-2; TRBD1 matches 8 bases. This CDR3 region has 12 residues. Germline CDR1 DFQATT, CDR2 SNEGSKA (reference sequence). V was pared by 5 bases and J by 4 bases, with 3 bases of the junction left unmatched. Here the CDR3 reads CSAATGGYGYTF. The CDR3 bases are TGCAGTGCTGCCACAGGGGGCTATGGCTACACCTTC.

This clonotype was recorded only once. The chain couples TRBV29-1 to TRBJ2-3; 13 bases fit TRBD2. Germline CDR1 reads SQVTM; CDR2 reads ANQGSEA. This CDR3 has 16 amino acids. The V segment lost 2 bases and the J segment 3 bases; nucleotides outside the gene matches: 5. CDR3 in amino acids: CSVERSTSGGTDTQYF. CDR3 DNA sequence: TGCAGCGTTGAAAGATCGACTAGCGGGGGGACAGATACGCAGTATTTT.

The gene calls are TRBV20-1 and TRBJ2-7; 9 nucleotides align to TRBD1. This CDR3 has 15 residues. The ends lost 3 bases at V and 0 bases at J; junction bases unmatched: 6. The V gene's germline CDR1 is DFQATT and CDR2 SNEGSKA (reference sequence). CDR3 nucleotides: TGCAGTGCTAGTTTGCCGGGACAGGGCTCCTACGAGCAGTACTTC. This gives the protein CSASLPGQGSYEQYF.

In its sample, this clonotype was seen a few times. The CDR3 here is CSAALPIGANEKLFF. CDR3 sequence (DNA): TGCAGTGCTGCACTTCCAATCGGAGCTAATGAAAAACTGTTTTTT. The chain employs TRBV20-1 and TRBJ1-4; D not resolved. V dropped 5 bases and J dropped 3 bases, with 16 bases sitting between them. The CDR3 is 15 residues long. Germline CDR1 is DFQATT and CDR2 is SNEGSKA (reference sequence).

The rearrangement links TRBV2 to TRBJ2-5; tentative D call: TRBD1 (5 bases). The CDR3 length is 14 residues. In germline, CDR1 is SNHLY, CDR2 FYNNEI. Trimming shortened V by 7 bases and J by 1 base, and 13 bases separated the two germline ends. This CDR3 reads CASTDRQIQETQYF. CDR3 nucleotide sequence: TGTGCCAGCACTGATCGACAGATCCAAGAGACCCAGTACTTC.

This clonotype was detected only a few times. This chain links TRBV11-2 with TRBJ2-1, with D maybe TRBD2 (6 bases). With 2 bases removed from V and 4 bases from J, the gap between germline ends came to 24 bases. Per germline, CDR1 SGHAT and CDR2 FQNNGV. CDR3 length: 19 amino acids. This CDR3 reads CASSLRPRTGSGTYNEQFF. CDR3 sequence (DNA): TGTGCCAGCAGCTTACGCCCCCGAACCGGGAGCGGTACATACAATGAGCAGTTCTTC.

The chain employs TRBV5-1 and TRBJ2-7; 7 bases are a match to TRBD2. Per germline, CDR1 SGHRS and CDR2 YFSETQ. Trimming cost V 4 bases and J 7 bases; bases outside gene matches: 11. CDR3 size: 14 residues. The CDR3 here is CASSLGAPGGEQYF. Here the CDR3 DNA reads TGCGCCAGCAGCCTTGGGGCCCCGGGGGGAGAGCAGTACTTC.

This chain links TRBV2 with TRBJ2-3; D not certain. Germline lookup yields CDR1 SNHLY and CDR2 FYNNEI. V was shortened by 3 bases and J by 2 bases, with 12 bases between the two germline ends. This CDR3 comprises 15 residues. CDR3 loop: CASSDPLGNTDTQYF. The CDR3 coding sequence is TGTGCCAGCAGTGATCCTCTGGGCAACACAGATACGCAGTATTTT.

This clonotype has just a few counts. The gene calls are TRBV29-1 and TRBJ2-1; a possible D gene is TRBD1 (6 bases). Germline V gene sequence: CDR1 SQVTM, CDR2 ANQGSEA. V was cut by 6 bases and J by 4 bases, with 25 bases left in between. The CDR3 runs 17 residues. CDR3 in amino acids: CSVAHLTGFTVYNEQFF. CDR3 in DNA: TGCAGCGTGGCCCATTTGACAGGTTTCACGGTATACAATGAGCAGTTCTTC.

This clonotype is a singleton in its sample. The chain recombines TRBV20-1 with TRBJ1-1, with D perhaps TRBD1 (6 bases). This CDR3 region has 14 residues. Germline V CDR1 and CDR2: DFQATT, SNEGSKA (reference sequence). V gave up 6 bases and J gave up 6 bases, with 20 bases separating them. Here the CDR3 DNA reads TGCAGTGCGGATGAGGGAAGGGGGTCTGCTGAAGCTTTCTTT. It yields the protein CSADEGRGSAEAFF.

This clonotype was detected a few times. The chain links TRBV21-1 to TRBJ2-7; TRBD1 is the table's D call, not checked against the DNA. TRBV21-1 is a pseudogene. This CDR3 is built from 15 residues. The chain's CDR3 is CASSKTGTAPYEQYF. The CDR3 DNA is TGTGCCAGCAGCAAGACGGGGACAGCACCCTACGAGCAGTACTTC.

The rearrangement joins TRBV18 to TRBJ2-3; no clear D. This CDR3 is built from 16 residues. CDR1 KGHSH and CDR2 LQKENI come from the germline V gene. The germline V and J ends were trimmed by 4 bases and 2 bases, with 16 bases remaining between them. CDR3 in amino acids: CASSLRPPTYTDTQYF. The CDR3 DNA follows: TGTGCCAGCTCACTACGGCCACCCACATACACAGATACGCAGTATTTT.

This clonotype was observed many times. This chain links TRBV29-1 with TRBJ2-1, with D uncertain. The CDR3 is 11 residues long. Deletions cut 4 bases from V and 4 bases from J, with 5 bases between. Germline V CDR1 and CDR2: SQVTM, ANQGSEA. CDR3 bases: TGCAGCGTTGTCATGTACAATGAGCAGTTCTTC. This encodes CSVVMYNEQFF.

Here the CDR3 reads CASSLLAYEQYF. Here the CDR3 DNA reads TGTGCCAGCAGCTTACTGGCCTACGAGCAGTACTTC. The chain carries TRBV7-2 and TRBJ2-7; D not resolved. The germline gives CDR1 SGHTA, CDR2 FQGNSA. V lost 2 bases, J lost 2 bases, and 4 bases lay in between. The CDR3 spans 12 residues.

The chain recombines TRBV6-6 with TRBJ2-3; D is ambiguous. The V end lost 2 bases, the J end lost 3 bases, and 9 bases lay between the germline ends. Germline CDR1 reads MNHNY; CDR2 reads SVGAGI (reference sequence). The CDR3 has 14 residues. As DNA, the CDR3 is TGTGCCAGCAGTTACGGGGTCGGTACAGATACGCAGTATTTT. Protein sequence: CASSYGVGTDTQYF.

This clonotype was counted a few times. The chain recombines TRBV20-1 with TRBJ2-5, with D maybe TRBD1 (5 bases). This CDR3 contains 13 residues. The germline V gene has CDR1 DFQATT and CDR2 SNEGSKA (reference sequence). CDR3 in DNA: TGCTCCTACGTAGCTCAGGGTCCAGAGACCCAGTACTTC. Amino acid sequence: CSYVAQGPETQYF.

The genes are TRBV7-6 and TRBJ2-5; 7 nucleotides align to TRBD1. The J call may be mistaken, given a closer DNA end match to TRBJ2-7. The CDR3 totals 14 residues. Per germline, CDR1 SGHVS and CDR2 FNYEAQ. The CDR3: CASSIRQGEYEQYF. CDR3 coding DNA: TGTGCCAGCAGCATCAGACAGGGCGAGTACGAGCAGTACTTC.